This TCR beta chain was sequenced for a study of T cell responses to AZD1222 COVID-19 vaccine. Findings and caveats of the study: A reported finding is that nearly half of spike-specific TCRs target unmutated variant regions.

Germline loops: CDR1 LNHDA, CDR2 SQIVND (reference sequence). The CDR3 runs to 17 residues. Trimming left V 3 bases short and J 1 base short, with 18 bases between. The repertoire was sequenced with immunoSEQ multiplex PCR; TCRdb's copy has only in-frame clones and lacks some. The profile covers 98,000 or so clones, with about 86% appearing a single time and approximately 3% taken by the ten largest. This clone was recorded a few times. Its antigen is still unknown. The sample here was peripheral blood, taken on day 0 of AZD1222 vaccination. The V gene is TRBV19, the J gene TRBJ1-1, with D maybe TRBD1 (5 bases). The receptor comes from an adult in good health. The CDR3 DNA is TGTGCCAGTAGTATCACCCGCATGGAGGACAAGAACACTGAAGCTTTCTTT. This codes for CASSITRMEDKNTEAFF.